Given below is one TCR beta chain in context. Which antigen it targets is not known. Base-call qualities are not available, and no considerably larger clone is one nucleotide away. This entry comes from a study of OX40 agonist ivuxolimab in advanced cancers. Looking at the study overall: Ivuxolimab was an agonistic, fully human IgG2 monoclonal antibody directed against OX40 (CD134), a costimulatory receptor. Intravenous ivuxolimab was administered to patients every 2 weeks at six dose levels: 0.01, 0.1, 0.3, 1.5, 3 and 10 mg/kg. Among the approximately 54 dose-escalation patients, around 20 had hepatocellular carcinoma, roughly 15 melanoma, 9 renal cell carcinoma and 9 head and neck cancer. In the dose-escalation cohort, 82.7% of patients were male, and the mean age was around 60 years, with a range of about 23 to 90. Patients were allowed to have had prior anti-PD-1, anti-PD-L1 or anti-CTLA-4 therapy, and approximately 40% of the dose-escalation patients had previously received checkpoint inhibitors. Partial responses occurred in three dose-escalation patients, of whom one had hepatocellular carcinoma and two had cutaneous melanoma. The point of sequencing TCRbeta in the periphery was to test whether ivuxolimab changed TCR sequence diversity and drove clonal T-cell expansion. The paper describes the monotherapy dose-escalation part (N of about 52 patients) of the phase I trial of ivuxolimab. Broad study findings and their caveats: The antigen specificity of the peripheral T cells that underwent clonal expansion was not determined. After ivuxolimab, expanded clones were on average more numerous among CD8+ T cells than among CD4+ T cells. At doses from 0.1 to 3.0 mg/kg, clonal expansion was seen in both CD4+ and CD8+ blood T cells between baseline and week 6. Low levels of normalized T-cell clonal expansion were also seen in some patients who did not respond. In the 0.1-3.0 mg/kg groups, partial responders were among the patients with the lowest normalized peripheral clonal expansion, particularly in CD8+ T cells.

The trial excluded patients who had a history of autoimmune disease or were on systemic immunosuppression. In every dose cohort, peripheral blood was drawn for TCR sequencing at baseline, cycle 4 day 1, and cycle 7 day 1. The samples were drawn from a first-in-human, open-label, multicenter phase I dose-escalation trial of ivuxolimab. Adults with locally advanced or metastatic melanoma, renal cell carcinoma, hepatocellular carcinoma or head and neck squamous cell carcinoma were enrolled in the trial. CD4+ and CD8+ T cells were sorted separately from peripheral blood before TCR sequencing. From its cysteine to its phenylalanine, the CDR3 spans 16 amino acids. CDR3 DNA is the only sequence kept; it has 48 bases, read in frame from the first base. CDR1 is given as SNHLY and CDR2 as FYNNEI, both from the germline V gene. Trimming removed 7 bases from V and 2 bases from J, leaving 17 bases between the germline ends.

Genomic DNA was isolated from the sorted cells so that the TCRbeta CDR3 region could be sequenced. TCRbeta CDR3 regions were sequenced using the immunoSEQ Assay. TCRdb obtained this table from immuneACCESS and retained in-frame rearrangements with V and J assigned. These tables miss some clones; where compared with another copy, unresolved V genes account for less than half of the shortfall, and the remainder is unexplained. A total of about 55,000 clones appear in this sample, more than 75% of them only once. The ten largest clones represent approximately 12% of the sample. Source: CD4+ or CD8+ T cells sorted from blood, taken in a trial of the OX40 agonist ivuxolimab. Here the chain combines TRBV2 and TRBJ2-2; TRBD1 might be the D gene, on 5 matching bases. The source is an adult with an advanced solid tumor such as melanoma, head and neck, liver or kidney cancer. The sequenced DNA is TGTGCCAGCACTCTTGCAGGGCACCTTAACACCGGGGAGCTGTTTTTT. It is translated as CASTLAGHLNTGELFF.